Presented here are 5 T cell receptor beta chains from one specimen sequenced in a study of breast tumors, draining lymph nodes, adjacent tissues. TCRdb itself ran the multiplex PCR reads through MiXCR, one entry per CDR3 protein. This sample has some 170,000 distinct CDR3 sequences, with approximately 30% found just once. Breast cancer patients provided tissue from their axillary draining lymph nodes. Material: axillary lymph node tissue. The receptors were gathered from a female donor with breast cancer. Some clones in this sample may be carry-over from other donors' samples.

This clonotype was detected many times. The V and J genes are TRBV2 and TRBJ1-4, with 8 bases that match TRBD1. Losses at the gene ends were 6 bases for V and 3 bases for J; bases not matched to a gene: 3. This CDR3 spans 14 amino acids. Germline V lookup: CDR1 SNHLY, CDR2 FYNNEI. CDR3 protein: CASSADRANEKLFF. The CDR3 DNA is TGTGCCAGCAGCGCGGACAGGGCTAATGAAAAACTGTTTTTT.

The J gene is TRBJ1-4, the V gene TRBV2, with 9 bases fitting TRBD1. The CDR3 contains 15 residues. Germline CDR1 is SNHLY and CDR2 is FYNNEI. The V gene end was trimmed by 7 bases and the J gene end by 14 bases; junction bases not matched to a gene: 17. The CDR3 region has the DNA TGTGCCAGCAAAAAGGGGGGGACAGGGATGGTGGGCCTGTTTTTT. It codes for CASKKGGTGMVGLFF.

This clonotype has at least ten counts. The V gene is TRBV19, the J gene TRBJ2-1; 11 bases are a match to TRBD2. The V gene's germline CDR1 is LNHDA and CDR2 SQIVND (reference sequence). The V and J ends lost 7 bases and 9 bases, in that order; junction bases with no gene match: 11. The CDR3 has 15 amino acids. The CDR3 DNA sequence: TGTGCCAGTACCGGGGGTAGCGGGAGGGGGAGTGAGCAGTTCTTC. It specifies CASTGGSGRGSEQFF. Filled out from reference TRBV19 and TRBJ2-1, the complete variable domain reads DGGITQSPKYLFRKEGQNVTLSCEQNLNHDAMYWYRQDPGQGLRLIYYSQIVNDFQKGDIAEGYSVSREKKESFPLTVTSAQKNPTAFYLCASTGGSGRGSEQFFGPGTRLTVL.

The rearrangement joins TRBV12-3 or TRBV12-4 to TRBJ2-6, with unresolved D. This CDR3 contains 15 residues. V shed 6 bases and J shed 4 bases, with 13 bases lying between them. CDR3 region: CASSFRGSGANVLTF. In nucleotides, the CDR3 is TGTGCCAGCAGCTTCCGTGGTAGCGGGGCCAACGTCCTGACTTTC.

This clonotype has just one count. At one end, the junction sequence differs from germline, possibly due to a read error. This rearrangement joins TRBV11-2 to TRBJ2-6; D is tentatively TRBD1 or TRBD2 (5 bases each). This CDR3 contains 14 residues. CDR1 SGHAT and CDR2 FQNNGV come from the germline V gene. CDR3 nucleotides: TGTGTCAGCAGCTTAGGTGGGACGGCCAACGTCCCGACTTTC. As protein: CVSSLGGTANVPTF.